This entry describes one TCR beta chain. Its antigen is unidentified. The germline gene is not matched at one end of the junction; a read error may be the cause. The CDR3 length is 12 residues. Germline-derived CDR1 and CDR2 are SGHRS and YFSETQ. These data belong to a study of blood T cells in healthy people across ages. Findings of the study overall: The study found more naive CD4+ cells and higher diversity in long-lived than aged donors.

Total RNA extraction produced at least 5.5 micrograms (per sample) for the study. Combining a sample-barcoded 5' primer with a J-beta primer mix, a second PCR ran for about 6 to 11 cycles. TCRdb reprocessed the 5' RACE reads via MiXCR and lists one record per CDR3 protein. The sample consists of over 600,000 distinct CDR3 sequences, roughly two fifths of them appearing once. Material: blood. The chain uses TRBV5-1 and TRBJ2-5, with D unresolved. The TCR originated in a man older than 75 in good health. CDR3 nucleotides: TGCGCCAGTAGCTTGGGGTCCTACGAGCGGTACTTC. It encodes CASSLGSYERYF.